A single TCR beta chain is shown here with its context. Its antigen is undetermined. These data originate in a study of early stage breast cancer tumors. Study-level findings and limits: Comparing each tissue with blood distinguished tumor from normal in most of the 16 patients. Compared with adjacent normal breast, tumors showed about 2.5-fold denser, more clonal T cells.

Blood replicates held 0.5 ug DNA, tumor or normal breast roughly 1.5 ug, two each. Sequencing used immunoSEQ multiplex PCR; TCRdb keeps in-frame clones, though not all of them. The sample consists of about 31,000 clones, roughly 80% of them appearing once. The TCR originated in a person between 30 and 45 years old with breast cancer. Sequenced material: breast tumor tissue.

The CDR3 loop reads CAWSRRGGEQYF. CDR3 DNA sequence: TGTGCCTGGAGTCGGAGGGGAGGCGAGCAGTACTTC. The rearrangement uses TRBV30 and TRBJ2-7; D possibly corresponds to TRBD2 (6 bases). Germline CDR1 reads GTSNPN; CDR2 reads SVGIG (reference sequence). Between the trimmed V and J ends, which lost 2 bases and 6 bases, there was a span of 11 bases. The CDR3 is made up of 12 amino acids.